A single sample gave rise to the 12 T cell receptor beta chains below, sequenced in a study of blood T cell repertoires in COVID-19. The repertoire was sequenced with immunoSEQ multiplex PCR; TCRdb's copy has only in-frame clones and lacks some. The profile covers approximately 46,000 clones, with around nine tenths appearing a single time and about a sixth taken by the ten largest. The sequencing input was peripheral blood. Receptors were obtained from a man aged 55 to 70 with active or convalescent COVID-19.

In this sample, this clone turned up once. The chain employs TRBV5-1 and TRBJ1-4; D remains unclear. V was clipped by 0 bases and J by 1 base, with 4 bases between them. The CDR3 sequence is 14 residues long. Germline CDR1 is SGHRS and CDR2 is YFSETQ. CDR3 residues: CASSLGQTNEKLFF. CDR3 bases: TGCGCCAGCAGCTTGGGACAAACTAATGAAAAACTGTTTTTT. Drawing the rest from reference TRBV5-1 and TRBJ1-4, the complete variable domain is KAGVTQTPRYLIKTRGQQVTLSCSPISGHRSVSWYQQTPGQGLQFLFEYFSETQRNKGNFPGRFSGRQFSNSRSEMNVSTLELGDSALYLCASSLGQTNEKLFFGSGTQLSVL.

V gene TRBV6-2 or TRBV6-3 combines with J gene TRBJ1-2, with D uncertain. The CDR3 extends over 13 amino acids. Germline CDR1 MNHEY, CDR2 SVGEGT. The ends were cut back, 2 bases at V and 8 bases at J, with 12 bases in the middle. The CDR3 DNA follows: TGTGCCAGCAGTTACGGTCATCGGGGAGGCTACACCTTC. Protein product: CASSYGHRGGYTF.

With respect to this clone: Distinct nucleotide sequences in the sample also encode this CDR3. J is TRBJ1-1 and V is TRBV19; no clear D. Germline V CDR1 and CDR2: LNHDA, SQIVND (reference sequence). The V end was cut by 7 bases, the J end by 0 bases, with 6 bases between. The CDR3 runs 12 residues. CDR3 in DNA: TGTGCCAGTACAGGCCTGAACACTGAAGCTTTCTTT. Translation gives CASTGLNTEAFF. The full variable domain, completed using reference TRBV19 and TRBJ1-1, is DGGITQSPKYLFRKEGQNVTLSCEQNLNHDAMYWYRQDPGQGLRLIYYSQIVNDFQKGDIAEGYSVSREKKESFPLTVTSAQKNPTAFYLCASTGLNTEAFFGQGTRLTVV.

V gene TRBV19 combines with J gene TRBJ1-5; 9 bases line up with TRBD1. Germline CDR1 reads LNHDA; CDR2 reads SQIVND (reference sequence). The CDR3 contains 16 residues. With 4 bases clipped from V and 7 bases from J, the junction kept 11 bases outside the gene matches. In DNA form, the CDR3 reads TGTGCCAGTAGTAGTTCCGGGACAGGGAGCGGACAGCCCCAGCATTTT. Residues: CASSSSGTGSGQPQHF.

The chain uses TRBV6-5 and TRBJ2-7; no firm D call. Germline V gene data show CDR1 as MNHEY and CDR2 as SVGAGI. Trimming cost V 11 bases and J 7 bases, with 15 bases left between them. The CDR3 is 11 residues long. The chain's CDR3 is CASQEYPEQYF. The DNA for the CDR3 is TGTGCCTCTCAGGAATACCCAGAGCAGTACTTC.

The chain uses TRBV3-1 (or the pseudogene TRBV3-2) and TRBJ2-2; unclear D gene. Germline V gene lookup returns CDR1 LGHDT and CDR2 YNNKEL (reference sequence). This CDR3 spans 12 amino acids. The V end was cut by 0 bases, the J end by 8 bases, with 4 bases between. The CDR3: CASSQDRGELFF. CDR3 DNA sequence: TGTGCCAGCAGCCAAGATCGGGGGGAGCTGTTTTTT.

The chain joins TRBV27 to TRBJ1-5; weak D call: TRBD1 (5 bases). Trimming took 0 bases from V and 2 from J, leaving 11 bases between them. Per the germline V gene, CDR1 is MNHEY and CDR2 is SMNVEV (reference sequence). This CDR3 is built from 16 residues. CDR3 in DNA: TGTGCCAGCAGTTTATCCGGGGGGGGAGGCAATCAGCCCCAGCATTTT. It codes for CASSLSGGGGNQPQHF.

J is TRBJ2-1 and V is TRBV24-1, with no clear D. Germline CDR1 KGHDR, CDR2 SFDVKD. The CDR3 is 12 residues long. V shed 9 bases and J shed 1 base, with 6 bases lying between them. The CDR3 bases are TGTGCCACCGGGCAGTCCTACAATGAGCAGTTCTTC. It encodes CATGQSYNEQFF.

The V call is TRBV5-1, the J call TRBJ2-7; D gene uncertain. CDR1 is SGHRS, CDR2 YFSETQ, per germline. Trimming took 2 bases from V and 2 from J, leaving 5 bases between them. This CDR3 contains 12 residues. This CDR3 reads CASSLTAYEQYF. DNA for the CDR3: TGCGCCAGCAGCTTAACAGCCTACGAGCAGTACTTC.

The chain employs TRBV29-1 and TRBJ2-2; a weak D match, TRBD2 (5 bases). V was pared by 5 bases and J by 0 bases, with 10 bases between. The CDR3 loop spans 14 amino acids. Germline V gene data show CDR1 as SQVTM and CDR2 as ANQGSEA. The DNA for the CDR3 is TGCAGCGTTCGTCTAGCCCCGAACACCGGGGAGCTGTTTTTT. It is translated as CSVRLAPNTGELFF.

This chain joins TRBV24-1 and TRBJ2-7; weak D call: TRBD1 (6 bases). Trimming cost V 4 bases and J 6 bases, with 12 bases left between them. Germline assignment: CDR1 KGHDR and CDR2 SFDVKD. This CDR3 region has 13 residues. In DNA, the CDR3 is TGTGCCACCAGTGACGGACAGTTCCGCGAGCAGTACTTC. Translating gives CATSDGQFREQYF.

V is TRBV7-3 and J is TRBJ2-3; a weak D match, TRBD2 (6 bases). The CDR3 has 15 amino acids. Germline V CDR1 and CDR2: SGHTA, FQGTGA. Trimming pared 5 bases from V and 0 bases from J, leaving 12 bases between. In nucleotides, the CDR3 is TGTGCCAGCAGCCGATCGGGAGTGAGCACAGATACGCAGTATTTT. Translated, it gives CASSRSGVSTDTQYF.